A single count supports the clone carrying this T cell receptor beta chain. Its antigen is not identified. The data were obtained in a study of shared clonotypes between healthy human individuals. The CDR3 has 15 residues. V lost 7 bases to trimming and J lost 2 bases, with 17 bases between them. Germline values: CDR1 MNHEY, CDR2 SVGAGI. Overall study findings and caveats: With four donors compared, around 5% of naive CD4 clonotypes were shared.

This table comes from immunoSEQ multiplex PCR, and its TCRdb copy is limited to in-frame clones, with some not included. The table shows some 2,000,000 clones, with around 95% occurring only once. Sequenced material: naive CD4+ T cells sorted from blood. Regarding subset: CD45RA+ positively selected. This rearrangement joins TRBV6-5 to TRBJ1-1, with a tentative D call TRBD1 (5 bases). The sequence was obtained from a man younger than 35 in good health. CDR3 nucleotide sequence: TGTGCCAGCATCCACCGGGGCGGGGGAAACACTGAAGCTTTCTTT. It specifies CASIHRGGGNTEAFF.